This is a list of T cell receptor beta chains from one sample in a study of T cell repertoires in cytomegalovirus infection. Their cognate antigens are unknown. TCRdb re-derived calls from the reads in MiXCR, one entry per CDR3 protein. Of around 800,000 distinct CDR3 sequences in the sample, about 31% were seen once. This sample comprised cultured CD8+ T cells from PBMCs, obtained from culture after CMV antigen stimulation. These receptors were obtained from a human donor in good health (CMV status not recorded). Some clones in this sample may be carry-over from other donors' samples. CDR3s include the opening cysteine and the closing phenylalanine or tryptophan. The order of the fields is clone size, D gene, J gene, V gene, CDR3 protein, CDR3 DNA. D genes are given only for firm matches. Size is stated for part of the rows, as once, few or many counts, or as a class when the clone is expanded.

size: few
D: NA
J: TRBJ2-3
V: TRBV27
CDR3: CASSFGGGRDTQYF
DNA: TGTGCCAGCAGTTTTGGGGGGGGCAGAGATACGCAGTATTTT

size: few
D: TRBD2
J: TRBJ2-3
V: TRBV27
CDR3: CASGRGVTDTQYF
DNA: TGTGCCAGCGGCCGGGGGGTCACAGATACGCAGTATTTT

size: NA
D: NA
J: TRBJ2-1
V: TRBV12-3/TRBV12-4
CDR3: CASSFYTSSYNEQFF
DNA: TGTGCCAGCAGTTTTTACACGAGCTCCTACAATGAGCAGTTCTTC

size: few
D: NA
J: TRBJ2-1
V: TRBV6-5
CDR3: CASSYTPYNEQFF
DNA: TGTGCCAGCAGTTACACCCCTTACAATGAGCAGTTCTTC

size: NA
D: NA
J: TRBJ2-2
V: TRBV7-6
CDR3: CASSRDPLTTGELFF
DNA: TGTGCCAGCAGCCGAGACCCCCTAACCACCGGGGAGCTGTTTTTT

size: NA
D: TRBD1
J: TRBJ2-2
V: TRBV7-6
CDR3: CASSQQGMGTGELFF
DNA: TGTGCCAGCAGCCAACAGGGGATGGGAACCGGGGAGCTGTTTTTT

size: NA
D: TRBD1
J: TRBJ2-2
V: TRBV24-1
CDR3: CAIRQGATGELFF
DNA: TGTGCCATCCGACAGGGGGCAACCGGGGAGCTGTTTTTT

size: few
D: NA
J: TRBJ2-5
V: TRBV7-6
CDR3: CASSLFPPRQTHQETQYF
DNA: TGTGCCAGCAGCTTATTCCCCCCAAGGCAGACGCACCAAGAGACCCAGTACTTC

size: NA
D: NA
J: TRBJ2-3
V: TRBV7-3
CDR3: CASSLEIPDTQYF
DNA: TGTGCCAGCAGCTTAGAGATACCAGATACGCAGTATTTT

size: NA
D: NA
J: TRBJ2-1
V: TRBV7-4
CDR3: CANSPLRNNNEQFF
DNA: TGTGCCAACAGTCCCTTGCGGAACAACAATGAGCAGTTCTTC

size: few
D: TRBD1
J: TRBJ1-2
V: TRBV27
CDR3: CASSLDRGRYTF
DNA: TGTGCCAGCAGTCTAGACAGGGGTCGCTACACCTTC

size: NA
D: TRBD2
J: TRBJ2-3
V: TRBV4-3
CDR3: CASSQENSGSTDTQYF
DNA: TGCGCCAGCAGCCAAGAGAATAGCGGGAGCACAGATACGCAGTATTTT

size: few
D: NA
J: TRBJ2-7
V: TRBV27
CDR3: CASSFQVAYEQYF
DNA: TGTGCCAGCAGTTTTCAGGTGGCCTACGAGCAGTACTTC

size: many
D: NA
J: TRBJ2-2
V: TRBV7-8
CDR3: CASSSTGIGNTGELFF
DNA: TGTGCCAGCAGCTCAACAGGGATTGGGAACACCGGGGAGCTGTTTTTT

size: NA
D: NA
J: TRBJ1-2
V: TRBV7-6
CDR3: CASSRDRQAFFYGYTF
DNA: TGTGCCAGCAGCCGGGACCGACAAGCCTTTTTCTATGGCTACACCTTC

size: few
D: TRBD1
J: TRBJ1-2
V: TRBV28
CDR3: CASSSNPTGRGYTF
DNA: TGTGCCAGCAGTTCTAACCCGACAGGGAGGGGCTACACCTTC

size: NA
D: TRBD1
J: TRBJ1-6
V: TRBV5-1
CDR3: CASSLAGGSNSPLHF
DNA: TGCGCCAGCAGCCTAGCAGGGGGGTCTAATTCACCCCTCCACTTT

size: many
D: NA
J: TRBJ1-5
V: TRBV7-2
CDR3: CASSLGHLAGVPQHF
DNA: TGTGCCAGCAGCTTGGGACACCTGGCGGGTGTGCCCCAGCATTTT

size: few
D: TRBD1
J: TRBJ1-1
V: TRBV6-1
CDR3: CASSSRQGRTEAFF
DNA: TGTGCCAGCAGCTCAAGACAGGGGCGGACTGAAGCTTTCTTT

size: NA
D: NA
J: TRBJ1-1
V: TRBV10-3
CDR3: CAISNVGENTEAFF
DNA: TGTGCCATCAGTAATGTCGGAGAGAACACTGAAGCTTTCTTT

size: NA
D: NA
J: TRBJ2-1
V: TRBV6-1
CDR3: CASSEGSGFLYNEQFF
DNA: TGTGCCAGCAGTGAAGGGTCGGGGTTCCTTTACAATGAGCAGTTCTTC

size: NA
D: TRBD2
J: TRBJ2-1
V: TRBV20-1
CDR3: CSARETSGVYNEQFF
DNA: TGCAGTGCTAGAGAGACTAGCGGGGTCTACAATGAGCAGTTCTTC

size: many
D: TRBD1
J: TRBJ1-1
V: TRBV7-6
CDR3: CASSSGTGGYTEAFF
DNA: TGTGCCAGCAGCTCCGGGACAGGGGGCTACACTGAAGCTTTCTTT

size: NA
D: NA
J: TRBJ1-6
V: TRBV6-1
CDR3: CASTRPSGSDSPLHF
DNA: TGTGCCAGCACCCGGCCCTCAGGGTCGGATTCACCCCTCCACTTT

size: once
D: TRBD1
J: TRBJ1-2
V: TRBV19
CDR3: CASSDPTGGPRYGYTF
DNA: TGTGCCAGTAGTGACCCGACAGGGGGCCCCCGCTATGGCTACACCTTC

size: many
D: TRBD1
J: TRBJ2-6
V: TRBV6-2/TRBV6-3
CDR3: CASVRGTGVTGANVLTF
DNA: TGTGCCAGCGTTCGCGGGACAGGAGTAACGGGGGCCAACGTCCTGACTTTC